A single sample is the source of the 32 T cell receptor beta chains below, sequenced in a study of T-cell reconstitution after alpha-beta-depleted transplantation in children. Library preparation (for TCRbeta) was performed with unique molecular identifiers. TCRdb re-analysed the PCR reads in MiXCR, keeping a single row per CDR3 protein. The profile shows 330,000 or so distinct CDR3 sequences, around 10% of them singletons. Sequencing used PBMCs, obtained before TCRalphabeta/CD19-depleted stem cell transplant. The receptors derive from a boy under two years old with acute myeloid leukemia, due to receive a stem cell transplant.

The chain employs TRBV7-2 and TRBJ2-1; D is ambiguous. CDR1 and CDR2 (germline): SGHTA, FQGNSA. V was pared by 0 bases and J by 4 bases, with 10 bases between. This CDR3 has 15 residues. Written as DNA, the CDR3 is TGTGCCAGCAGCTTAGCCCCCCTAGAATACAATGAGCAGTTCTTC. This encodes CASSLAPLEYNEQFF.

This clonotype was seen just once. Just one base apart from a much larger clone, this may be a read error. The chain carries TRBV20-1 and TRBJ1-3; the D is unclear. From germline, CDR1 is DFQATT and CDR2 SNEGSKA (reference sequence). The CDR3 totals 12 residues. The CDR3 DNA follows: TGCGCACAGCTGCTCTCTGGAAACACCGTATATTTT. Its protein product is CAQLLSGNTVYF.

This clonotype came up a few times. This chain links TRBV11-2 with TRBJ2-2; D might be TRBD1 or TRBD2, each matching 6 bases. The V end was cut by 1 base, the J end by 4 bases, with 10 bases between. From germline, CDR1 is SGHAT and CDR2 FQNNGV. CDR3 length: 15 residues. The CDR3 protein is CASSLVGGGTGELFF. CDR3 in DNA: TGTGCCAGCAGCTTAGTAGGGGGAGGCACCGGGGAGCTGTTTTTT.

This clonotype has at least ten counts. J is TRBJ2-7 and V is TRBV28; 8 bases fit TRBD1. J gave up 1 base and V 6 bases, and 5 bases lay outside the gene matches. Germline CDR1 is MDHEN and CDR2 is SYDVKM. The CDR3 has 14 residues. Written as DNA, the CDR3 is TGTGCCAGCAGAGACAGGGGACATTCCTACGAGCAGTACTTC. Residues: CASRDRGHSYEQYF.

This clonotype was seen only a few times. CDR3 DNA sequence: TGTGCCACCAGTGACAAGTCGACAGGGAAGAGGTACAATGAGCAGTTCTTC. Translation: CATSDKSTGKRYNEQFF. The chain links TRBV24-1 to TRBJ2-1; 7 nucleotides match TRBD1. The V and J ends lost 4 bases and 4 bases, in that order; junction bases with no gene match: 12. Germline lookup yields CDR1 KGHDR and CDR2 SFDVKD. The CDR3 loop spans 17 amino acids.

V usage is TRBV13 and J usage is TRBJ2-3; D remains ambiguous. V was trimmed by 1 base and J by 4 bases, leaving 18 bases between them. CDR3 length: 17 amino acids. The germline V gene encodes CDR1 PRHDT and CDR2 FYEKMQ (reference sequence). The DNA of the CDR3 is TGTGCCAGCAGCTTAGAGGCACGACGCTTTGTGGCAGATACGCAGTATTTT. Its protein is CASSLEARRFVADTQYF.

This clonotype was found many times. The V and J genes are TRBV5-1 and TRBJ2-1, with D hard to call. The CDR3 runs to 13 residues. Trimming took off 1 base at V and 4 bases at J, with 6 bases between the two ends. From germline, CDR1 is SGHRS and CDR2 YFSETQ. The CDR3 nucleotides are TGCGCCAGCAGCTTGTACCAGTACAATGAGCAGTTCTTC. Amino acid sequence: CASSLYQYNEQFF.

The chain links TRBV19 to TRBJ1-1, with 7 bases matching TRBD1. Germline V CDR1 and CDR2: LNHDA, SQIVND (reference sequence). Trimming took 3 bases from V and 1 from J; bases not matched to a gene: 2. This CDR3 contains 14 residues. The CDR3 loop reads CASSIRTGNTEAFF. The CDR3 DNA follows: TGTGCCAGTAGTATTAGGACAGGGAACACTGAAGCTTTCTTT. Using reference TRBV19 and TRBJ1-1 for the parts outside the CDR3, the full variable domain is DGGITQSPKYLFRKEGQNVTLSCEQNLNHDAMYWYRQDPGQGLRLIYYSQIVNDFQKGDIAEGYSVSREKKESFPLTVTSAQKNPTAFYLCASSIRTGNTEAFFGQGTRLTVV.

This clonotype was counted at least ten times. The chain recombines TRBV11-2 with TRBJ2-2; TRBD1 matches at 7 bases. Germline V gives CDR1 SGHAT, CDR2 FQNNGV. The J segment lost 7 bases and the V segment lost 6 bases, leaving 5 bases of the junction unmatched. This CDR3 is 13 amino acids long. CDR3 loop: CASRPTGIGELFF. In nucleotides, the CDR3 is TGTGCCAGCAGACCGACAGGGATCGGGGAGCTGTTTTTT.

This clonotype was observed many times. The CDR3 DNA follows: TGTGCCAGCAGCCTTAGATCGTTGGGGCGCCCAGATACGCAGTATTTT. Translated: CASSLRSLGRPDTQYF. The chain uses TRBV4-2 and TRBJ2-3, with D maybe TRBD1 (5 bases). The CDR3 runs 16 residues. V was cut by 4 bases and J by 4 bases, with 18 bases left in between. Germline V CDR1 and CDR2: LGHNA, YNFKEQ.

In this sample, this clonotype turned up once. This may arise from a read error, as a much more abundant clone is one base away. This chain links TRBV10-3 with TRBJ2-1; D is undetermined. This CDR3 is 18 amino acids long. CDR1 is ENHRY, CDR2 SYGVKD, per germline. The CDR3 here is CAFSALETVMSSYNEQFF. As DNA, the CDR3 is TGTGCCTTCAGTGCCTTAGAGACGGTAATGAGCTCCTACAATGAGCAGTTCTTC.

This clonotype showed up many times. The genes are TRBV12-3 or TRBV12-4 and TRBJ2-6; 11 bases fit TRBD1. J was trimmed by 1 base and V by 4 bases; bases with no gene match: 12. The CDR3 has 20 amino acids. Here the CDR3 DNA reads TGTGCCAGCAGTTCGGACAGGGGGCTGCGGTTACCATCTGGGGCCAACGTCCTGACTTTC. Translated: CASSSDRGLRLPSGANVLTF.

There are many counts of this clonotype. The CDR3 spells CSVWSRGREKLFF. In DNA form, the CDR3 reads TGCAGCGTTTGGAGCAGGGGGCGTGAAAAACTGTTTTTT. This chain joins TRBV29-1 and TRBJ1-4; 8 bases line up with TRBD1. Germline V gene sequence: CDR1 SQVTM, CDR2 ANQGSEA. There are 13 residues in the CDR3. Germline trimming cut 5 bases from V and 7 bases from J; bases unmatched to any gene: 6.

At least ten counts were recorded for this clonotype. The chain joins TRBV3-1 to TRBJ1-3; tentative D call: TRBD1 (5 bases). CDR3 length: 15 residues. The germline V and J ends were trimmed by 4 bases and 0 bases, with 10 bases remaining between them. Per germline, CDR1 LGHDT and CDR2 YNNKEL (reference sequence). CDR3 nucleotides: TGTGCCAGCAGCCGGGGACGGTTCTCTGGAAACACCATATATTTT. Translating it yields CASSRGRFSGNTIYF.

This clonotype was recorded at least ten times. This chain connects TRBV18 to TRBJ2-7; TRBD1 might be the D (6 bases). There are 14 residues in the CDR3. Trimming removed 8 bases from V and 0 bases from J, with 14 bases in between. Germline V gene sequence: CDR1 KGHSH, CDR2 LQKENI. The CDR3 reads CASSSGTFSYEQYF. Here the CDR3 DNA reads TGTGCCAGCAGTTCCGGGACATTCTCCTACGAGCAGTACTTC.

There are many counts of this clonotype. The CDR3 loop is CASGVKGASTEAFF. DNA of the CDR3: TGTGCCAGCGGCGTAAAGGGGGCGAGCACTGAAGCTTTCTTT. The chain uses TRBV7-9 and TRBJ1-1, with 7 bases identical to TRBD1. CDR1 SEHNR and CDR2 FQNEAQ come from the germline V gene (reference sequence). This CDR3 comprises 14 residues. V trimming: 8 bases; J trimming: 4 bases; junction bases outside the gene matches: 10.

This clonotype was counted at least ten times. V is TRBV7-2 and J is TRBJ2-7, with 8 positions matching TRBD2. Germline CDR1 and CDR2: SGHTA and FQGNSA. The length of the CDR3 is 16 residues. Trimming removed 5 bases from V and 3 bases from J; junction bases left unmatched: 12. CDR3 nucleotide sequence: TGTGCCAGCAGCACCGCCCTCGCGGGAGGATACTACGAGCAGTACTTC. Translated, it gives CASSTALAGGYYEQYF.

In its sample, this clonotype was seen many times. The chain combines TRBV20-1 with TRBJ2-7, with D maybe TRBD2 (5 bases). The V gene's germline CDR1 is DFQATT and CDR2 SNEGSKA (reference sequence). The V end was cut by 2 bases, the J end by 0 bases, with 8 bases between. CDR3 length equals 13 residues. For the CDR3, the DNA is TGCAGTGCTAGACGAGGGAGCTCCTACGAGCAGTACTTC. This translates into CSARRGSSYEQYF.

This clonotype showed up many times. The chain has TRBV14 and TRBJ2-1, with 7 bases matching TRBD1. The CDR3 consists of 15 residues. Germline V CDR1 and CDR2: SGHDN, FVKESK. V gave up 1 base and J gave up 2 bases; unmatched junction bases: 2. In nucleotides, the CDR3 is TGTGCCAGCAGCCAAGCCCAGGGGGCCTACAATGAGCAGTTCTTC. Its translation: CASSQAQGAYNEQFF.

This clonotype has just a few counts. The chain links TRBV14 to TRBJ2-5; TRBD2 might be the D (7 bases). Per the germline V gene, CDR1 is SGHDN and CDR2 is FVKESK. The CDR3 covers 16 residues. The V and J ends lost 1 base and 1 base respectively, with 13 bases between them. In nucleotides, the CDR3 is TGTGCCAGCAGCCAAGTCCCGGGGGGCACCCAAGAGACCCAGTACTTC. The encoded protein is CASSQVPGGTQETQYF. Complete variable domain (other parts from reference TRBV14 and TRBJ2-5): EAGVTQFPSHSVIEKGQTVTLRCDPISGHDNLYWYRRVMGKEIKFLLHFVKESKQDESGMPNNRFLAERTGGTYSTLKVQPAELEDSGVYFCASSQVPGGTQETQYFGPGTRLLVL.

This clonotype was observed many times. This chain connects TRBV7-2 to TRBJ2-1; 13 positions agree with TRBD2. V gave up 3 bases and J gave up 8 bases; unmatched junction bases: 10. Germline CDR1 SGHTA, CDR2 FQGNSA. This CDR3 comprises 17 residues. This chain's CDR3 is CASSFILAGGLRDEQFF. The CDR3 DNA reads TGTGCCAGCAGCTTCATACTAGCGGGAGGGCTTAGAGATGAGCAGTTCTTC.

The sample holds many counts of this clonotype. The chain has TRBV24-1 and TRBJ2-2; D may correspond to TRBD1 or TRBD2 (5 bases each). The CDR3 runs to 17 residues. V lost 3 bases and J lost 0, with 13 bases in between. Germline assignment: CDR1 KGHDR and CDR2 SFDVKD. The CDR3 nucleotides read TGTGCCACCAGTGATCTACCCCGGGGCCCGAACACCGGGGAGCTGTTTTTT. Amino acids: CATSDLPRGPNTGELFF.

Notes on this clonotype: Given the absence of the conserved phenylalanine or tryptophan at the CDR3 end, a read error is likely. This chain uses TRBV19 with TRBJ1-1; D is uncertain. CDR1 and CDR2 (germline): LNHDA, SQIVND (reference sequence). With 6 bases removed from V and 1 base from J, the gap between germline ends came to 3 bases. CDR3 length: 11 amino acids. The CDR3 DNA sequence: TGTGCCAGTAGACAGAACACTGAAGCTTTCTCT. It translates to CASRQNTEAFS.

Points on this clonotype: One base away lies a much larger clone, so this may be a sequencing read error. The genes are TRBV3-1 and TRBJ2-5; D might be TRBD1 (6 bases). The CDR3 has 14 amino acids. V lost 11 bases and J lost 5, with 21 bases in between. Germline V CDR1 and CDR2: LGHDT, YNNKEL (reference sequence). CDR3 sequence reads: CASVAEAQGETQYF. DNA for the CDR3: TGTGCCTCCGTCGCCGAAGCCCAGGGGGAGACCCAGTACTTC.

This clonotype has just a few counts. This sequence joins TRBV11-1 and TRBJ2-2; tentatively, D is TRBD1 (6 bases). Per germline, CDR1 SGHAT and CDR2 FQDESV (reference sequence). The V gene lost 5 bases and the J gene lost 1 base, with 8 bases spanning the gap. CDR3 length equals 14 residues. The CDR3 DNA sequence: TGTGCCAGCAGCCAGGACAGGAACACCGGGGAGCTGTTTTTT. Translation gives CASSQDRNTGELFF. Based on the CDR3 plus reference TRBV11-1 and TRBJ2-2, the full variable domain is EAEVAQSPRYKITEKSQAVAFWCDPISGHATLYWYRQILGQGPELLVQFQDESVVDDSQLPKDRFSAERLKGVDSTLKIQPAELGDSAMYLCASSQDRNTGELFFGEGSRLTVL.

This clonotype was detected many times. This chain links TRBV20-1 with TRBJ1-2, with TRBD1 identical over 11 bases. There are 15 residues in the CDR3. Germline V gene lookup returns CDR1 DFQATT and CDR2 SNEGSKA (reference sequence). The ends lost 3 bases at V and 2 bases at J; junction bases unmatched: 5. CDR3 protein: CSARGTGGLNYGYTF. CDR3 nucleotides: TGCAGTGCTAGGGGGACAGGGGGGTTGAACTATGGCTACACCTTC.

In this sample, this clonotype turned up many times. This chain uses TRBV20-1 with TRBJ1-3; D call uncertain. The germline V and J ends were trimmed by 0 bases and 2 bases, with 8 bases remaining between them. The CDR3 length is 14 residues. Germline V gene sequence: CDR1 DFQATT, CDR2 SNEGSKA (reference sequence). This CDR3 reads CSARDSGAGNTIYF. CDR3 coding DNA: TGCAGTGCTAGAGACTCAGGTGCTGGAAACACCATATATTTT.

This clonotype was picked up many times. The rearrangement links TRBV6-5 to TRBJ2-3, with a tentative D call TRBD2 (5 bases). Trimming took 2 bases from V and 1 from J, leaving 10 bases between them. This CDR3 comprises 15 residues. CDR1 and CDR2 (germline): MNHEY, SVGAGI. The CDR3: CASSYEGVGTDTQYF. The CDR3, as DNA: TGTGCCAGCAGTTACGAGGGCGTGGGCACAGATACGCAGTATTTT.

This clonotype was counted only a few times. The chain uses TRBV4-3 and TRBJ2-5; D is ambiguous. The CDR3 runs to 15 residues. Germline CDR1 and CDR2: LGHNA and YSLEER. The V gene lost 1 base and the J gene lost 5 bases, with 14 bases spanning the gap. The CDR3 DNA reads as TGCGCCAGCAGCCAAGTCGGTCGGTTCGGGGAGACCCAGTACTTC. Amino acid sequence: CASSQVGRFGETQYF.

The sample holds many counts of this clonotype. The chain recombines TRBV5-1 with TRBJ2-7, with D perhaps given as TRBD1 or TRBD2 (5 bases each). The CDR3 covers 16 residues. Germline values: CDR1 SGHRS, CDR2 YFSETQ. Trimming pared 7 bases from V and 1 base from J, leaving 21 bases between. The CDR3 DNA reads TGCGCCAGCGGCTACAACCGGGACGGACCATCCTACGAGCAGTACTTC. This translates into CASGYNRDGPSYEQYF. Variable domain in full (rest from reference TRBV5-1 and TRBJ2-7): KAGVTQTPRYLIKTRGQQVTLSCSPISGHRSVSWYQQTPGQGLQFLFEYFSETQRNKGNFPGRFSGRQFSNSRSEMNVSTLELGDSALYLCASGYNRDGPSYEQYFGPGTRLTVT.

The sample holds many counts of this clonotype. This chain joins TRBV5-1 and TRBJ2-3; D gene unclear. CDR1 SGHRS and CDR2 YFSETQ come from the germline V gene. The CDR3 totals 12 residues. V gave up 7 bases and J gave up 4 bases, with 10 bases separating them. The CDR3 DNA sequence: TGCGCCAGCCGTATAAGGGCAGATACGCAGTATTTT. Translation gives CASRIRADTQYF.

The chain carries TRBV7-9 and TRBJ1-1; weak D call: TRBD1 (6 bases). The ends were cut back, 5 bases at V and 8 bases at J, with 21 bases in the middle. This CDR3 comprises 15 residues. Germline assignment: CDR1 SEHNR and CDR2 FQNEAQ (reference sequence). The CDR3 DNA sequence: TGTGCCAGCAGCCAATTACAGGGCTCGGCCCTGGAAGCTTTCTTT. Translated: CASSQLQGSALEAFF.